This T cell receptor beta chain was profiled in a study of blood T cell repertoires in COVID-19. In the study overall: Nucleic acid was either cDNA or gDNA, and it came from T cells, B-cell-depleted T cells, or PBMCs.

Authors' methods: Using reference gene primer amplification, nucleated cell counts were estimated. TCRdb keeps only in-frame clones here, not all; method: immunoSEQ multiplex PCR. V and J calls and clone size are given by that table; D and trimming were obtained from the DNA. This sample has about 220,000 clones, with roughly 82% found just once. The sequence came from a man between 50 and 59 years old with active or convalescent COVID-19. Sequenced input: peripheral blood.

In DNA form, the CDR3 reads TGTGCCAGCAGTCTTACTAAAGACAGGGGCTATGGCTACACCTTC. This sequence encodes CASSLTKDRGYGYTF. The chain is built from TRBV6-5 and TRBJ1-2, with 8 bases lining up with TRBD1. The J segment lost 4 bases and the V segment lost 5 bases, leaving 9 bases of the junction unmatched. The germline V gene has CDR1 MNHEY and CDR2 SVGAGI. The CDR3 is 15 residues long.